These 25 T cell receptor beta chains were all obtained from the same sample, sequenced in a study of identical twins. TCRdb re-analysed the 5' RACE reads in MiXCR, keeping a single row per CDR3 protein. Here the sample spans around 220,000 distinct CDR3 sequences, roughly 10% being singletons. The sample comprised memory T cells sorted from blood. These receptors were taken from a middle-aged man in good health.

This clonotype was seen at least ten times. The chain has TRBV7-2 and TRBJ1-3; tentatively, D is TRBD1 (5 bases). V lost 4 bases and J 2 bases, leaving 9 bases between the germline ends. This CDR3 contains 14 residues. Germline loops: CDR1 SGHTA, CDR2 FQGNSA. This chain's CDR3 is CASSSGHPGNTIYF. DNA of the CDR3: TGTGCCAGCAGCTCTGGACATCCTGGAAACACCATATATTTT.

Many counts were recorded for this clonotype. V is TRBV5-1 and J is TRBJ1-6; tentatively, D is TRBD1 (5 bases). The CDR3 has 15 residues. Germline V gene sequence: CDR1 SGHRS, CDR2 YFSETQ. V was shortened by 0 bases and J by 9 bases, with 13 bases between the two germline ends. In nucleotides, the CDR3 is TGCGCCAGCAGCTTGGATGGGGGACCCCCTTCACCCCTCCACTTT. Amino acids: CASSLDGGPPSPLHF. The full variable domain, in which reference TRBV5-1 and TRBJ1-6 provide the parts outside the CDR3, is KAGVTQTPRYLIKTRGQQVTLSCSPISGHRSVSWYQQTPGQGLQFLFEYFSETQRNKGNFPGRFSGRQFSNSRSEMNVSTLELGDSALYLCASSLDGGPPSPLHFGNGTRLTVT.

V usage is TRBV28 and J usage is TRBJ2-3; TRBD1 matches 8 bases. The CDR3 is 17 amino acids. The germline CDR1 and CDR2 sequences are MDHEN and SYDVKM. V dropped 2 bases and J dropped 0; count of bases not matched to a gene: 7. CDR3: CASSLGVRDRSTDTQYF. CDR3 DNA: TGTGCCAGCAGTTTAGGGGTACGGGACAGGAGCACAGATACGCAGTATTTT.

At least ten counts were recorded for this clonotype. The rearrangement uses TRBV7-2 and TRBJ2-7; 8 bases are a match to TRBD1. The germline V gene encodes CDR1 SGHTA and CDR2 FQGNSA. The CDR3 extends over 14 amino acids. V dropped 2 bases and J dropped 9; count of bases not matched to a gene: 9. CDR3 amino acids: CASSLLGQGRMQYF. CDR3 coding DNA: TGTGCCAGCAGCTTACTAGGACAGGGCCGGATGCAGTACTTC.

This clonotype was seen a few times. This chain links TRBV28 with TRBJ1-4; D is possibly TRBD1 (6 bases). Per germline, CDR1 MDHEN and CDR2 SYDVKM. This CDR3 has 15 amino acids. The ends were cut back, 8 bases at V and 8 bases at J, with 21 bases in the middle. CDR3 DNA sequence: TGTGCCAGCTCTGCTGGGGGCTCTGGGACAGAAAAACTGTTTTTT. It specifies CASSAGGSGTEKLFF.

This clonotype was found a few times. The chain is built from TRBV6-2 or TRBV6-3 and TRBJ2-3; possible D gene TRBD1, 5 bases. The length of the CDR3 is 14 residues. The V gene's germline CDR1 is MNHEY and CDR2 SVGEGT. The germline V and J ends were trimmed by 8 bases and 2 bases, with 14 bases remaining between them. The DNA for the CDR3 is TGTGCCAGCCACCTTAACAGGCTCACAGATACGCAGTATTTT. Protein: CASHLNRLTDTQYF.

This clonotype was picked up a small number of times. The genes are TRBV6-2 or TRBV6-3 and TRBJ2-7; 9 positions match TRBD2. The CDR3 is 17 amino acids. The germline gives CDR1 MNHEY, CDR2 SVGEGT. V trimming: 0 bases; J trimming: 4 bases; junction bases outside the gene matches: 10. This chain's CDR3 is CASSYSISASGTYEQYF. CDR3 in DNA: TGTGCCAGCAGTTACTCGATTTCGGCTAGCGGGACATACGAGCAGTACTTC.

This clonotype was found many times. The V and J genes are TRBV12-3 or TRBV12-4 and TRBJ1-3; D call uncertain. The CDR3 contains 14 residues. V lost 7 bases and J lost 2, with 12 bases in between. CDR3 DNA: TGTGCCAGCAAACCAGACATAACTGGAAACACCATATATTTT. Protein product: CASKPDITGNTIYF.

The rearrangement uses TRBV29-1 and TRBJ1-5; D unclear. The CDR3 is 13 amino acids. The V end lost 6 bases, the J end lost 2 bases, and 11 bases lay between the germline ends. The V gene's germline CDR1 is SQVTM and CDR2 ANQGSEA. The CDR3 spells CSVTDGGNQPQHF. The CDR3 nucleotides are TGCAGCGTAACCGACGGGGGCAATCAGCCCCAGCATTTT.

This clonotype was observed a handful of times. The CDR3 is CASSYHGTAKNEQYF. Here the CDR3 DNA reads TGTGCCAGCAGTTACCACGGGACAGCAAAAAACGAGCAGTACTTC. The J gene is TRBJ2-7, the V gene TRBV6-2 or TRBV6-3; 7 bases line up with TRBD1. From germline, CDR1 is MNHEY and CDR2 SVGEGT. V lost 2 bases and J lost 5; bases outside the gene matches: 9. CDR3 length: 15 amino acids.

This clonotype was picked up many times. This chain uses TRBV6-1 with TRBJ2-6, with D possibly called TRBD1 or TRBD2 (5 bases each). This CDR3 is 17 amino acids long. Germline V lookup: CDR1 MNHNS, CDR2 SASEGT. Between the trimmed V and J ends, which lost 7 bases and 3 bases, there was a span of 19 bases. As DNA, the CDR3 is TGTGCCAGCAAACGGGGCGGAGTCCGGGTTGGGGCCAACGTCCTGACTTTC. It is translated as CASKRGGVRVGANVLTF.

In its sample, this clonotype was seen many times. The chain employs TRBV11-2 and TRBJ2-7, with 7 bases lining up with TRBD1. V dropped 8 bases and J dropped 2; count of bases not matched to a gene: 6. The CDR3 covers 13 residues. Germline V gives CDR1 SGHAT, CDR2 FQNNGV. CDR3 sequence reads: CASDRDSPYEQYF. The CDR3 region has the DNA TGTGCCAGCGACCGGGACAGCCCCTACGAGCAGTACTTC.

This clonotype has a count of ten or more. V gene TRBV29-1 combines with J gene TRBJ2-2; D not certain. The length of the CDR3 is 12 residues. CDR1 and CDR2 from the germline V gene are SQVTM and ANQGSEA. Between the trimmed V and J ends, which lost 3 bases and 3 bases, there was a span of 5 bases. The CDR3 here is CSVEADTGELFF. CDR3 nucleotide sequence: TGCAGCGTTGAGGCGGACACCGGGGAGCTGTTTTTT.

This clonotype was counted only a few times. This rearrangement joins TRBV15 to TRBJ2-2; 7 bases match TRBD2. The CDR3 length is 17 residues. The germline V gene has CDR1 LNHNV and CDR2 YYDKDF (reference sequence). Trimming at V came to 0 bases and at J to 5 bases, leaving 9 bases not matched to a gene. Written as DNA, the CDR3 is TGTGCCACCAGCAGAGAGGTGGGGAGGGGAGGGACCGGGGAGCTGTTTTTT. The encoded protein is CATSREVGRGGTGELFF. The full variable domain, with the rest looked up from reference TRBV15 and TRBJ2-2, is DAMVIQNPRYQVTQFGKPVTLSCSQTLNHNVMYWYQQKSSQAPKLLFHYYDKDFNNEADTPDNFQSRRPNTSFCFLDIRSPGLGDTAMYLCATSREVGRGGTGELFFGEGSRLTVL.

The CDR3 region has the DNA TGTGCCAGCAGCCCCCAAAGACAGGGCAACATTCAGTACTTC. It yields the protein CASSPQRQGNIQYF. This chain links TRBV7-2 with TRBJ2-4, with TRBD1 identical over 7 bases. The CDR3 spans 14 residues. J was trimmed by 7 bases and V by 5 bases; bases with no gene match: 8. The germline gives CDR1 SGHTA, CDR2 FQGNSA.

In this sample, this clonotype turned up many times. This rearrangement joins TRBV4-2 to TRBJ2-2, with 7 nucleotides matching TRBD1. Germline loops: CDR1 LGHNA, CDR2 YNFKEQ. With 5 bases clipped from V and 3 bases from J, the junction kept 6 bases outside the gene matches. The CDR3 spans 15 residues. The CDR3 protein is CASSKRQGDTGELFF. The CDR3 nucleotides are TGTGCCAGCAGCAAACGACAGGGCGACACCGGGGAGCTGTTTTTT.

CDR3: CGGGDGYEQYF. CDR3 in DNA: TGCGGGGGGGGCGACGGGTACGAGCAGTACTTC. This chain links TRBV20-1 with TRBJ2-7; a weak D match, TRBD2 (7 bases). Germline CDR1 and CDR2: DFQATT and SNEGSKA (reference sequence). This CDR3 is 11 amino acids long.

This clonotype was counted many times. The rearrangement uses TRBV4-2 and TRBJ2-3; D is possibly TRBD1 (6 bases). Between the trimmed V and J ends, which lost 4 bases and 3 bases, there was a span of 17 bases. CDR3 size: 16 residues. CDR1 is LGHNA, CDR2 YNFKEQ, per germline. The CDR3 DNA reads TGTGCCAGCAGCCGGGGACAAGGGGAGCAAACAGATACGCAGTATTTT. Translated: CASSRGQGEQTDTQYF.

This clonotype was counted a few times. The rearrangement uses TRBV12-3 or TRBV12-4 and TRBJ2-3; the D gene is possibly TRBD1 (6 bases). The CDR3 sequence is 12 residues long. Trimming removed 4 bases from V and 8 bases from J, with 10 bases in between. In DNA form, the CDR3 reads TGTGCCAGCAGTTCGATAGGGGGTACGCAGTATTTT. This gives the protein CASSSIGGTQYF.

The sample holds a few counts of this clonotype. The J gene is TRBJ2-7, the V gene TRBV6-1; 11 bases agree with TRBD1. This CDR3 has 16 amino acids. Germline V CDR1 and CDR2: MNHNS, SASEGT. V was clipped by 6 bases and J by 3 bases; unmatched bases: 10. In nucleotides, the CDR3 is TGTGCCAGCAGGCGATTTACCGGGACAGGGGGCTACGAGCAGTACTTC. Translated, it gives CASRRFTGTGGYEQYF.

This clonotype has a count of ten or more. V is TRBV4-3 and J is TRBJ2-7; D unresolved. The CDR3 spans 15 residues. The germline V gene has CDR1 LGHNA and CDR2 YSLEER. Trimming removed 4 bases at V and 3 bases at J, with 16 bases between. CDR3 DNA: TGCGCCAGCAGCCCCTCTCCGGGTTTTGGCTACGAGCAGTACTTC. Encoded protein: CASSPSPGFGYEQYF.

This chain connects TRBV2 to TRBJ1-2, with a possible D match to TRBD1 (5 bases). The germline V and J ends were trimmed by 1 base and 3 bases, with 6 bases remaining between them. Germline V gene lookup returns CDR1 SNHLY and CDR2 FYNNEI. The CDR3 sequence is 13 residues long. The CDR3: CASSEVGDYGYTF. The CDR3 DNA reads TGTGCCAGCAGTGAAGTAGGGGACTATGGCTACACCTTC.

The chain combines TRBV29-1 with TRBJ1-2; 9 bases match TRBD1. V lost 6 bases to trimming and J lost 8 bases; unmatched junction nucleotides: 13. Per germline, CDR1 SQVTM and CDR2 ANQGSEA. This CDR3 comprises 14 residues. CDR3 loop: CSVTWTGVIGGYTF. The DNA for the CDR3 is TGCAGCGTGACTTGGACAGGGGTAATAGGGGGCTACACCTTC.

The genes are TRBV6-2 or TRBV6-3 and TRBJ2-7; 14 bases agree with TRBD2. This CDR3 is built from 16 residues. Per germline, CDR1 MNHEY and CDR2 SVGEGT. The trim removed 2 bases at V and 2 bases at J, leaving 2 bases unmatched. The CDR3, as DNA: TGTGCCAGCAGTTACGAGACTAGCGGGAGGGCCTACGAGCAGTACTTC. It encodes CASSYETSGRAYEQYF.

The CDR3 sequence: CASSQGQGGQYEQFF. The CDR3 nucleotides read TGCGCCAGCAGCCAAGGACAGGGAGGACAATATGAGCAGTTCTTC. This chain uses TRBV4-3 with TRBJ2-1; TRBD1 might be the D (7 bases). Trimming removed 1 base from V and 8 bases from J, with 15 bases in between. The CDR3 has 15 amino acids. Germline CDR1 reads LGHNA; CDR2 reads YSLEER.